This T cell receptor beta chain was captured by sequencing in a study of blood T cell repertoires in COVID-19. There are 20 residues in the CDR3. Germline V lookup: CDR1 SGHNT, CDR2 YYREEE (reference sequence). TCRdb's copy holds only in-frame clones and misses some; the assay was immunoSEQ multiplex PCR. The sample consists of some 200,000 clones, 80% to 90% of them appearing once. Remarks on this clone: One end of the junction varies from germline; a read error may be responsible.

This chain links TRBV5-4 with TRBJ2-3; 16 nucleotides match TRBD2. The sequence derives from a man aged 45-65 years with active or convalescent COVID-19. The source material was peripheral blood. The CDR3 nucleotides read TGTGTCAGCAGCTTCTCGCCGGGACTAGCGGGAGGGCTGGGCACAGATACGCAGTATTTT. Its translation is CVSSFSPGLAGGLGTDTQYF.